A selection of T cell receptor beta chains follows, all from one sample in a study of T-cell memory formation after mild COVID-19. Each CDR3 protein gets one entry after TCRdb re-called the 5' RACE reads with MiXCR. The data show about 180,000 distinct CDR3 sequences, about 18% seen once. The material sequenced was PBMCs or a T cell subset sorted from them (not recorded which). The receptors derive from a man aged 18 to 30 who had mild COVID-19 (a few samples of this study predate the infection). Cell type and time point are not known. CDR3s include the opening cysteine and the closing phenylalanine or tryptophan. The D gene is left open where the match is weak. The size field is filled for only some rows; it gives once, few, many or a size class.

TRBV18	-	-	TRBJ2-7	TGTGCCAGCTCACCAGGGGTCTACGAGCAGTACTTC	CASSPGVYEQYF
TRBV6-6	few	-	TRBJ1-4	TGTGCCAGCAGCACCCCGGGCCAAGAAAAACTGTTTTTT	CASSTPGQEKLFF
TRBV7-3	-	-	TRBJ1-3	TGTGCCAGCAGCCGAGGACACTCCTCTGGAAACACCATATATTTT	CASSRGHSSGNTIYF
TRBV5-1	few	-	TRBJ2-6	TGCGCCAGCAGCTTGGAAGGGATCTCTGGGGCCAACGTCCTGACTTTC	CASSLEGISGANVLTF
TRBV5-1	-	TRBD2	TRBJ2-1	TGCGCCAGCAGCTTGGAGGCGGGGGGGCTCAATGAGCAGTTCTTC	CASSLEAGGLNEQFF
TRBV5-1	few	-	TRBJ2-2	TGCGCCAGCAGGGAGGGCCAGCCGAACACCGGGGAGCTGTTTTTT	CASREGQPNTGELFF
TRBV25-1	-	-	TRBJ1-6	TGTGCCAGCAGTCAGTTGGGAAACTCACCCCTCCACTTT	CASSQLGNSPLHF
TRBV7-9	few	-	TRBJ2-3	TGTGCCAGCCAAACAGAGCCTAGCACAGATACGCAGTATTTT	CASQTEPSTDTQYF
TRBV6-2/TRBV6-3	-	TRBD1	TRBJ2-5	TGTGCCAGCAGTTATCCCTCGGGACAGCAAGAGACCCAGTACTTC	CASSYPSGQQETQYF
TRBV4-1	-	-	TRBJ2-3	TGCGCCAGCAGCCAAGAGACTCACACAGATACGCAGTATTTT	CASSQETHTDTQYF
TRBV7-2	few	-	TRBJ1-4	TGTGCCAGCAGCTTAGTCAGGGGCGAAAAACTGTTTTTT	CASSLVRGEKLFF
TRBV10-3	-	-	TRBJ2-1	TGTGCCATCAGTGAGGCGGGCAGGGCCCCCAATGAGCAGTTCTTC	CAISEAGRAPNEQFF
TRBV7-2	few	TRBD2	TRBJ2-5	TGTGCCAGCTCCAAGGGACTAGCGGGGGGGCAAGAGACCCAGTACTTC	CASSKGLAGGQETQYF
TRBV4-3	few	TRBD2	TRBJ2-2	TGCGCCAGCAGCCAGGGGTTTCTAGCGGGGGGTGCCGGGGAGCTGTTTTTT	CASSQGFLAGGAGELFF
TRBV11-2	-	-	TRBJ2-3	TGTGCCAGCAGCTTCCGGACACACTACACAGATACGCAGTATTTT	CASSFRTHYTDTQYF
TRBV2	-	-	TRBJ2-7	TGTGCCTGGCCACGTGAGGACCACTCCTACGAGCAGTACTTC	CAWPREDHSYEQYF
TRBV2	-	-	TRBJ1-1	TGTGCCAGCAACGCCAATGGGGACAATGAAGCTTTCTTT	CASNANGDNEAFF
TRBV5-6	-	-	TRBJ2-3	TGTGCCAGCAGCTTGGGCCGGGTTACAGATACAGATACGCAGTATTTT	CASSLGRVTDTDTQYF
TRBV5-5	few	-	TRBJ1-2	TGTGCCAGCAGCACGGACATCGCTAACTATGGCTACACCTTC	CASSTDIANYGYTF
TRBV5-6	-	TRBD1	TRBJ2-2	TGTGCCAGCAGCGTCGACAGGGGCAACTTGAACACCGGGGAGCTGTTTTTT	CASSVDRGNLNTGELFF
TRBV4-3	few	-	TRBJ1-3	TGCGCCAGCAGCCAAGTGGAGGGGGGAGGAAACACCATATATTTT	CASSQVEGGGNTIYF
TRBV10-3	-	-	TRBJ2-5	TGTGCCATCAGTGGTCTAGCGATAGAGACCCAGTACTTC	CAISGLAIETQYF
TRBV20-1	few	TRBD2	TRBJ2-1	TGCAGCCAGACTAGCGGGGGGTCCGCGGGATCCTACAATGAGCAGTTCTTC	CSQTSGGSAGSYNEQFF
TRBV7-2	few	TRBD1	TRBJ2-1	TGTGCCAGCACCGGACAGGGTGGGGACAATGAGCAGTTCTTC	CASTGQGGDNEQFF
TRBV6-4	few	-	TRBJ2-3	TGTGCCCCACCCCGCACAGATACGCAGTATTTT	CAPPRTDTQYF
TRBV7-9	-	-	TRBJ2-7	TGTGCCAGCAGCTTGGAGGTCCCTAGCGAGCAGTACTTC	CASSLEVPSEQYF
TRBV6-5	few	TRBD2	TRBJ2-5	TGTGCCAGCACCGGACTAGCGGGGGGCGAAGAGACCCAGTACTTC	CASTGLAGGEETQYF
TRBV24-1	-	TRBD2	TRBJ2-3	TGTGCCACCGATACTAGCGGGAGCACAGATACGCAGTATTTT	CATDTSGSTDTQYF
TRBV20-1	-	-	TRBJ2-2	TGCAGTGCCGCCGCCGGCCGGGGCACCGGGGAGCTGTTTTTT	CSAAAGRGTGELFF
TRBV6-5	once	TRBD1	TRBJ1-5	TGTGCCAGCAGACAGGGGGCTAGTCAGCCCCAGCATTTT	CASRQGASQPQHF
TRBV10-3	-	TRBD2	TRBJ2-3	TGTGCCATCTCTGGCGGGTTGCGGGGGAGTAATGCGCAGTATTTT	CAISGGLRGSNAQYF
TRBV5-1	-	-	TRBJ2-5	TGCGCCAGCAGCTTAGGCGGCCCGGGGGAGACCCAGTACTTC	CASSLGGPGETQYF
TRBV7-2	few	-	TRBJ2-3	TGTGCCAGCAGCGTAGACTTAACTAGCACAGATACGCAGTATTTT	CASSVDLTSTDTQYF
TRBV7-2	-	-	TRBJ2-5	TGTGCCAGCAGCTTAGGGAGAATAGAGACCCAGTACTTC	CASSLGRIETQYF
TRBV7-9	-	TRBD1	TRBJ1-1	TGTGCCAGCAGAGGAACAGGGACAGACACTGAAGCTTTCTTT	CASRGTGTDTEAFF
TRBV2	few	-	TRBJ1-5	TGTGCCAGCAGCGCCGGGAGAACCAATCAGCCCCAGCATTTT	CASSAGRTNQPQHF
TRBV7-2	many	TRBD2	TRBJ2-3	TGTGCCAGCAGCCCCCCCCAACGAGCGGGGGGGCGTTCGGATACGCAGTATTTT	CASSPPQRAGGRSDTQYF
TRBV7-8	few	-	TRBJ1-6	TGTGCCAGCAGCTACGGGGGTTCTAGGGTGGGTTCACCCCTCCACTTT	CASSYGGSRVGSPLHF
TRBV7-2	few	-	TRBJ1-2	TGTGCCAGCAGCCGGACAGCCGGCGACTATGGCTACACCTTC	CASSRTAGDYGYTF
TRBV20-1	many	TRBD1	TRBJ1-1	TGCAGTGCCTCGGGGACAGAATTATCGAACACTGAAGCTTTCTTT	CSASGTELSNTEAFF
TRBV29-1	few	TRBD2	TRBJ2-7	TGCAGCGCATCCGGGACTAGCGGGGGGGGTACGGTCGAGCAGTACTTC	CSASGTSGGGTVEQYF
TRBV4-1	-	-	TRBJ2-7	TGCGCCAGCAGCCAAGTAAATCGACTCTCCTACGAGCAGTACTTC	CASSQVNRLSYEQYF
TRBV7-9	-	TRBD1	TRBJ2-5	TGTGCCAGCAGCTTAGGCTTACAGGGGGGAGAGACCCAGTACTTC	CASSLGLQGGETQYF
TRBV6-2/TRBV6-3	few	-	TRBJ2-1	TGTGCCAGCAGTACTTTTTTGGGGGCCTATGAGCAGTTCTTC	CASSTFLGAYEQFF
TRBV6-1	-	-	TRBJ1-1	TGTGCCAGCAGTCCCCGGGCGAGGACTGAAGCTTTCTTT	CASSPRARTEAFF
TRBV24-1	-	-	TRBJ2-5	TGTGCCACCAGCGACAACGGGGTAGGGCACGATAAAGAGACCCAGTACTTC	CATSDNGVGHDKETQYF